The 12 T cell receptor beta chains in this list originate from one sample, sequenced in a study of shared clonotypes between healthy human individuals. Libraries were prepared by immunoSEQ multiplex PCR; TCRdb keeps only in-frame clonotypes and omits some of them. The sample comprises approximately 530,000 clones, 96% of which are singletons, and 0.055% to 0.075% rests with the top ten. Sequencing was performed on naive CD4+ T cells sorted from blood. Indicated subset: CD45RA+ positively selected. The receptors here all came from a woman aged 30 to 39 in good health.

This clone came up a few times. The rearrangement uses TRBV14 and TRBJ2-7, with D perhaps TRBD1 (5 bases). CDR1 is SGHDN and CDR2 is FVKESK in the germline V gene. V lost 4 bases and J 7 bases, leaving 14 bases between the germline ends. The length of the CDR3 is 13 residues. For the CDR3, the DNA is TGTGCCAGCAGCCTTTTTGGCAGGGCGGAGCAGTACTTC. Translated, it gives CASSLFGRAEQYF.

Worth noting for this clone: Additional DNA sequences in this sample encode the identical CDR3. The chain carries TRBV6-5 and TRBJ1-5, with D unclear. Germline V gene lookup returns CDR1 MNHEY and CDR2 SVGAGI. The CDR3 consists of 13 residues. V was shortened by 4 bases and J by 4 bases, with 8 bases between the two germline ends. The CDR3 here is CASSSRENQPQHF. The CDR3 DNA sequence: TGTGCCAGCAGTTCGAGAGAAAATCAGCCCCAGCATTTT.

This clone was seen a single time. The CDR3 here is CASSYWTERGSEKLFF. CDR3 coding DNA: TGTGCCAGCAGCTACTGGACAGAAAGGGGTAGTGAAAAACTGTTTTTT. The V gene is TRBV5-4, the J gene TRBJ1-4, with a tentative D call TRBD1 (6 bases). The CDR3 sequence is 16 residues long. Germline loops: CDR1 SGHNT, CDR2 YYREEE (reference sequence). V was clipped by 3 bases and J by 7 bases, with 19 bases between them.

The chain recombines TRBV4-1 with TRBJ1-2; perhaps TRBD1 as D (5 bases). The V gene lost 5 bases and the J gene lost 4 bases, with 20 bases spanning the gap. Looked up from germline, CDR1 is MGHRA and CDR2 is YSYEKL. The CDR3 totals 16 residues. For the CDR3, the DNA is TGCGCCAGCAGCGCCGAGAGTCCGGGACCTATCTATGGCTACACCTTC. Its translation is CASSAESPGPIYGYTF.

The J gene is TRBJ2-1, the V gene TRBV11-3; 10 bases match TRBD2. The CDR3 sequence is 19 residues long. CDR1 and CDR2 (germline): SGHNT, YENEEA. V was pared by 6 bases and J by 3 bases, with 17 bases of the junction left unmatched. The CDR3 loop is CASSTSRLAGGAGYNEQFF. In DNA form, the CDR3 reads TGTGCCAGCAGTACGTCCAGGTTAGCGGGAGGAGCAGGCTACAATGAGCAGTTCTTC.

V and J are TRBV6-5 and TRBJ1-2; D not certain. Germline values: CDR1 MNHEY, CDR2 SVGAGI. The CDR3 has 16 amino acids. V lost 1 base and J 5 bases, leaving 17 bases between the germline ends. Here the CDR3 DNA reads TGTGCCAGCAGTTACTTGTGGAGGGAGAGGAATTATGGCTACACCTTC. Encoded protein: CASSYLWRERNYGYTF.

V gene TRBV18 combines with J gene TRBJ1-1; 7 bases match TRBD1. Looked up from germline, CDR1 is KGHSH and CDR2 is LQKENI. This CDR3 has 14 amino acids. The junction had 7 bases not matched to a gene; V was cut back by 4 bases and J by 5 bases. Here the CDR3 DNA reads TGTGCCAGCTCACGGGGAGGGGGCATAACTGAAGCTTTCTTT. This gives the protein CASSRGGGITEAFF.

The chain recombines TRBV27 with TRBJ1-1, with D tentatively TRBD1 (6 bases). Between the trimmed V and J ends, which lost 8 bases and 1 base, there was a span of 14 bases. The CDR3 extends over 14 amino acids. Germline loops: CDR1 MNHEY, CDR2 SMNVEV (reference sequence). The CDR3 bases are TGTGCCAGCTCCCGCGAGGGGGGGAACACTGAAGCTTTCTTT. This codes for CASSREGGNTEAFF.

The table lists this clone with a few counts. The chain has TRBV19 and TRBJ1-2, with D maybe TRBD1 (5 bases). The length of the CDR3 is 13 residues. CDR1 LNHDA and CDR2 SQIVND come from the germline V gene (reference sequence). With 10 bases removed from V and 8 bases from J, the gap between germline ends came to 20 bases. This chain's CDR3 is CATSRDGVSGYTF. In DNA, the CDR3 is TGTGCCACTTCCAGGGATGGGGTAAGCGGCTACACCTTC.

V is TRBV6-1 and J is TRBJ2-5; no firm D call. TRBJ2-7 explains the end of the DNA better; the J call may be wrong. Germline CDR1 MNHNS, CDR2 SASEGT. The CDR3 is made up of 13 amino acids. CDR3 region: CASQSLSSYEQYF. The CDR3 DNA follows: TGTGCCAGCCAATCGTTGAGCTCCTACGAGCAGTACTTC.

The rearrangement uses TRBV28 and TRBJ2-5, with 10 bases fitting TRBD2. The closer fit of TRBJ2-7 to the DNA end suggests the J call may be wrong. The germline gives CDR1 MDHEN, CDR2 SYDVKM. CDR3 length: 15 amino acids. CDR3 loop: CASSSPTSGAYEQYF. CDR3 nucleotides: TGTGCCAGCAGTTCCCCCACTAGCGGGGCCTACGAGCAGTACTTC.

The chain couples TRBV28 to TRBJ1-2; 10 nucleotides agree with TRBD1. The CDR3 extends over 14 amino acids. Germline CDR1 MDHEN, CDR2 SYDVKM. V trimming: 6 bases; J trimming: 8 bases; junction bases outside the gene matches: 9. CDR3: CASSLPGQGIGYTF. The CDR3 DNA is TGTGCCAGCAGCTTGCCGGGACAGGGGATCGGCTACACCTTC.